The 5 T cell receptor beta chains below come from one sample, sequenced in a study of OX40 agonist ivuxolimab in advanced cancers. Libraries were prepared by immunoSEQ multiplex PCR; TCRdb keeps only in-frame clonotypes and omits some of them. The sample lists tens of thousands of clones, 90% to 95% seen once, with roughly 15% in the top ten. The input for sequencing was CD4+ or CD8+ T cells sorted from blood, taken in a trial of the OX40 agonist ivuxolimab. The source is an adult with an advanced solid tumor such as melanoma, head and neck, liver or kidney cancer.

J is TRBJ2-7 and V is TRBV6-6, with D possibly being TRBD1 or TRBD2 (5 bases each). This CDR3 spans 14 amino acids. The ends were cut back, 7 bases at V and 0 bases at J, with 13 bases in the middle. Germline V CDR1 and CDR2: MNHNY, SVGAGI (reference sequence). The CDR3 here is CASTSGTASYEQYF. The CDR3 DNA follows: TGTGCCAGCACCTCCGGGACGGCCTCCTACGAGCAGTACTTC.

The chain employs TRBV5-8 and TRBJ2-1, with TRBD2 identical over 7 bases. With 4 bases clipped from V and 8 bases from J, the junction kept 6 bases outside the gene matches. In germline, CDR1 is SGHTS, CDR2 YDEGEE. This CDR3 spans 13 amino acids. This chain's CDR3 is CASSAGTTDEQFF. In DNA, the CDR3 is TGTGCCAGCAGCGCCGGGACTACGGATGAGCAGTTCTTC.

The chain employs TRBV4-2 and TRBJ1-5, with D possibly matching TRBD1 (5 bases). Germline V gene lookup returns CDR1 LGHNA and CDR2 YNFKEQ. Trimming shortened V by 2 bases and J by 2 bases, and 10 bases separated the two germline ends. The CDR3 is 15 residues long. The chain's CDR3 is CASSQLGVGNQPQHF. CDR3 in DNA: TGTGCCAGCAGCCAATTGGGGGTTGGCAATCAGCCCCAGCATTTT.

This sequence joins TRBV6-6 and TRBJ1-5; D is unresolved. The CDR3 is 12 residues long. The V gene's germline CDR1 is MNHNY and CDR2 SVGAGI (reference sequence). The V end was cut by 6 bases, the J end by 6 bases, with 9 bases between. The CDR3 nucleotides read TGTGCCAGCAGCCCCTTAAGTCAGCCCCAGCATTTT. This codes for CASSPLSQPQHF.

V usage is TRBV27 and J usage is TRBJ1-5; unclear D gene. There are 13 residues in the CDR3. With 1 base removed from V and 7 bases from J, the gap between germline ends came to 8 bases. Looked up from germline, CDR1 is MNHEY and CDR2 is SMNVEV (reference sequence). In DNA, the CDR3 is TGTGCCAGCAGTTTATGGGCGGGACAGCCCCAGCATTTT. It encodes CASSLWAGQPQHF.